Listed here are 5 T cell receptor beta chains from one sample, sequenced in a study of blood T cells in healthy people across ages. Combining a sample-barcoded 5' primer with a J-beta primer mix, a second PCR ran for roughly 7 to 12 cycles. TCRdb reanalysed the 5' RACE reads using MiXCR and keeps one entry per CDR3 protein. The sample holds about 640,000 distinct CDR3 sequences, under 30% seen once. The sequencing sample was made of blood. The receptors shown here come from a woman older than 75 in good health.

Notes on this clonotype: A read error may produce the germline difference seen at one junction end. CDR3: CAGSLGTGAYEQYF. CDR3 DNA: TGTGCCGGCAGCTTAGGGACAGGGGCCTACGAGCAGTACTTC. The chain recombines TRBV5-5 with TRBJ2-7; 10 nucleotides align to TRBD1. This CDR3 has 14 amino acids. Germline V gives CDR1 SGHKS, CDR2 YYEKEE (reference sequence).

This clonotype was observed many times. CDR3 nucleotides: TGCAGCGTTGAGGAGGGAACAGATACGCAGTATTTT. Translated, it gives CSVEEGTDTQYF. The chain recombines TRBV29-1 with TRBJ2-3; TRBD2 is a possible D gene (6 bases). CDR1 is SQVTM and CDR2 is ANQGSEA in the germline V gene. V lost 3 bases and J lost 3, with 7 bases in between. CDR3 length equals 12 residues.

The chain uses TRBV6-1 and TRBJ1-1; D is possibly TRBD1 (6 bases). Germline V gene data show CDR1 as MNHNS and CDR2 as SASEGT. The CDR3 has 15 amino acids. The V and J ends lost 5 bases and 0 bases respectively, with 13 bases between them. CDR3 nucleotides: TGTGCCAGCAGTCACCCCGGGACACTGAACACTGAAGCTTTCTTT. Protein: CASSHPGTLNTEAFF.

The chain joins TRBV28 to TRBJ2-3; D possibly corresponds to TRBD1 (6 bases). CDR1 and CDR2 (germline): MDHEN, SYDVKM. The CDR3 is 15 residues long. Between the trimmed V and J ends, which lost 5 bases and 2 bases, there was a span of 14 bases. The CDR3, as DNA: TGTGCCAGCAGTCAAAACAGGGTTTACACAGATACGCAGTATTTT. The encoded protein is CASSQNRVYTDTQYF.

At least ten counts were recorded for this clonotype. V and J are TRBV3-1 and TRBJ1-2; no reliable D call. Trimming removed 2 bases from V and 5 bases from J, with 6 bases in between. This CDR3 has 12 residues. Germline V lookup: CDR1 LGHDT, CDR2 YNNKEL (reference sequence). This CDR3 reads CASSQRQYGYTF. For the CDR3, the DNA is TGTGCCAGCAGCCAAAGGCAGTATGGCTACACCTTC.